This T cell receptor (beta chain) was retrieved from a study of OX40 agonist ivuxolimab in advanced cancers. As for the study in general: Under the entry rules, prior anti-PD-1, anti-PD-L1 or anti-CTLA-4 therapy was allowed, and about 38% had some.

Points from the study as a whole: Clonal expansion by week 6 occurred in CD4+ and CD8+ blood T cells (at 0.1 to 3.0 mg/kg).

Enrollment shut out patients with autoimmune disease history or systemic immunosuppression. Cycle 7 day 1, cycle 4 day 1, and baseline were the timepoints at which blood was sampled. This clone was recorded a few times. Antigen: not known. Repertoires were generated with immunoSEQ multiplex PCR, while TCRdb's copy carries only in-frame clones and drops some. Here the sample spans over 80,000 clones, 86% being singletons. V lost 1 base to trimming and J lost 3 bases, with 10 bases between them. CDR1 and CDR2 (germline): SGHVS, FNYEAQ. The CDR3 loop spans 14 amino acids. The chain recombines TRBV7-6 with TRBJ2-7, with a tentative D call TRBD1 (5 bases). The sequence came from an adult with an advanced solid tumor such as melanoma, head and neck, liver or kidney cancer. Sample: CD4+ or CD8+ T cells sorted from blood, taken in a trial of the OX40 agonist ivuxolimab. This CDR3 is CASSLGQLHYEQYF. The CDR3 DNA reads TGTGCCAGCAGCTTAGGACAGTTGCACTACGAGCAGTACTTC.